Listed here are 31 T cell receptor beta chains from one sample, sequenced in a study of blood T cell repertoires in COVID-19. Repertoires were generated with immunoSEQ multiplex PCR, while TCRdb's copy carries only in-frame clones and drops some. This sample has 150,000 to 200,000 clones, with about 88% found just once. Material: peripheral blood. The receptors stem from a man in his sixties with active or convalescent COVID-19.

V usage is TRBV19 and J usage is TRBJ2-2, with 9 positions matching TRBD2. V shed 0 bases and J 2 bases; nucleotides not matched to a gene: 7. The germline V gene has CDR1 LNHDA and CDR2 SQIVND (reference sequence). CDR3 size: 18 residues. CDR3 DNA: TGTGCCAGTAGTATAGACAGGGTTCTAGCGGGAAACACCGGGGAGCTGTTTTTT. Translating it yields CASSIDRVLAGNTGELFF.

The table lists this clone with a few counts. The DNA of the CDR3 is TGTGCCAGCAGCTCCCGGGACAGGGTTGCTGGAAACACCATATATTTT. This translates into CASSSRDRVAGNTIYF. The chain joins TRBV25-1 to TRBJ1-3, with 9 bases lining up with TRBD1. Germline CDR1 reads MGHDK; CDR2 reads SYGVNS. V lost 6 bases, J lost 2 bases, and 8 bases stayed unmatched. CDR3 length: 16 amino acids.

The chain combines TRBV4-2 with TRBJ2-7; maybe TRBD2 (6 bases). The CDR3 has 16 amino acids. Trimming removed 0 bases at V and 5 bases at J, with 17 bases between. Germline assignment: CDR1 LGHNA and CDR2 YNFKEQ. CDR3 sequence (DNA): TGTGCCAGCAGCCAAGATACGGAGGGAAGCAAGAACGAGCAGTACTTC. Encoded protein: CASSQDTEGSKNEQYF.

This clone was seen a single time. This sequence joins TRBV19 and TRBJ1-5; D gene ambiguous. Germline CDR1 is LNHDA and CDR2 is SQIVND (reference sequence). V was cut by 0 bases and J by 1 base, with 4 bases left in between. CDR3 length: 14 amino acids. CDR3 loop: CASSIERSNQPQHF. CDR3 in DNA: TGTGCCAGTAGTATAGAGCGGAGCAATCAGCCCCAGCATTTT.

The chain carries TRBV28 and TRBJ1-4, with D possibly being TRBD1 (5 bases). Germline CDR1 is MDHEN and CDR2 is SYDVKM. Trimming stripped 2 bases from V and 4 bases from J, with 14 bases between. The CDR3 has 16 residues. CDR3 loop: CASSLIAGGGNEKLFF. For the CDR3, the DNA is TGTGCCAGCAGTTTAATAGCCGGGGGAGGTAATGAAAAACTGTTTTTT. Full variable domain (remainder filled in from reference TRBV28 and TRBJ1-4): DVKVTQSSRYLVKRTGEKVFLECVQDMDHENMFWYRQDPGLGLRLIYFSYDVKMKEKGDIPEGYSVSREKKERFSLILESASTNQTSMYLCASSLIAGGGNEKLFFGSGTQLSVL.

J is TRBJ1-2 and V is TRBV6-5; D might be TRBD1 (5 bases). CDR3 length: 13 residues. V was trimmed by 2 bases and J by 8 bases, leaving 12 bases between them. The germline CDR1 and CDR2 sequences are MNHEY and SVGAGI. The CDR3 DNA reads TGTGCCAGCAGTTACGACCGGGGGAAGGGCTACACCTTC. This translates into CASSYDRGKGYTF.

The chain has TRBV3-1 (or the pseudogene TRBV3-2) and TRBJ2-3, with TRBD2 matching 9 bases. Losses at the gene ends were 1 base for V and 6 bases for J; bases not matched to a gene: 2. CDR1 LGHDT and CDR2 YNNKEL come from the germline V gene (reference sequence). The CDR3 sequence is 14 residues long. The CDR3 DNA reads TGTGCCAGCAGCCAAGGACTAGCGGTGGATACGCAGTATTTT. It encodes CASSQGLAVDTQYF.

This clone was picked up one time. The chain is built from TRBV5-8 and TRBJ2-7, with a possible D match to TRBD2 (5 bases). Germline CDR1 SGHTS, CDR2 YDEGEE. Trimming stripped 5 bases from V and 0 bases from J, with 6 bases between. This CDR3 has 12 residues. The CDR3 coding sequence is TGTGCCAGCAGGGAGGCCTCCTACGAGCAGTACTTC. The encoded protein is CASREASYEQYF. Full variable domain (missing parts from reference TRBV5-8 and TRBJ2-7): EAGVTQSPTHLIKTRGQQATLRCSPISGHTSVYWYQQALGLGLQFLLWYDEGEERNRGNFPPRFSGRQFPNYSSELNVNALELEDSALYLCASREASYEQYFGPGTRLTVT.

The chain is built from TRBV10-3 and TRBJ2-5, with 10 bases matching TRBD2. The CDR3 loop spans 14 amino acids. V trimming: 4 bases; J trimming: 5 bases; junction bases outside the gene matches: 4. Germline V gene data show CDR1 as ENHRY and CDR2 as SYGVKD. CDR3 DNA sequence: TGTGCCATCAGTGCTAGCGGGAGTAGGGAGACCCAGTACTTC. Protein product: CAISASGSRETQYF.

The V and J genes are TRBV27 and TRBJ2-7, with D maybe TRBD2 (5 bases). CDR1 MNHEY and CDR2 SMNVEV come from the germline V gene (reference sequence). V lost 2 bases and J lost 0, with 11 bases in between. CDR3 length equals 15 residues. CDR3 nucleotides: TGTGCCAGCAGTTTAGAGGGAGTTTCCTCCTACGAGCAGTACTTC. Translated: CASSLEGVSSYEQYF.

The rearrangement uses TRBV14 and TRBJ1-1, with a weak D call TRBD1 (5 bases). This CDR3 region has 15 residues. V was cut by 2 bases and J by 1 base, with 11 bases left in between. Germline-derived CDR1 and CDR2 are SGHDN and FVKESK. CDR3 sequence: CASSQQGLRNTEAFF. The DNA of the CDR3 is TGTGCCAGCAGCCAACAGGGTCTGCGGAACACTGAAGCTTTCTTT. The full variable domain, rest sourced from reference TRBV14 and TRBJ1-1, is EAGVTQFPSHSVIEKGQTVTLRCDPISGHDNLYWYRRVMGKEIKFLLHFVKESKQDESGMPNNRFLAERTGGTYSTLKVQPAELEDSGVYFCASSQQGLRNTEAFFGQGTRLTVV.

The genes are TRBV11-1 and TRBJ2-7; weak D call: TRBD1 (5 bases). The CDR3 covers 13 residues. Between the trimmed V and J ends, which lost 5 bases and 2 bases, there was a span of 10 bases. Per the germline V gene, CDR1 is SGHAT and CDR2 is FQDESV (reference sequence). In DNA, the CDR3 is TGTGCCAGCAGCCGACAGAGAACCTACGAGCAGTACTTC. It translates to CASSRQRTYEQYF.

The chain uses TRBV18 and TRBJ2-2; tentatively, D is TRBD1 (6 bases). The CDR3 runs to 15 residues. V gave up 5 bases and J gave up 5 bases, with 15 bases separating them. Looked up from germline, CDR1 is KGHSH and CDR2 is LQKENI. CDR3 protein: CASSARDIATGELFF. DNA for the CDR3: TGTGCCAGCTCAGCACGGGACATCGCGACCGGGGAGCTGTTTTTT.

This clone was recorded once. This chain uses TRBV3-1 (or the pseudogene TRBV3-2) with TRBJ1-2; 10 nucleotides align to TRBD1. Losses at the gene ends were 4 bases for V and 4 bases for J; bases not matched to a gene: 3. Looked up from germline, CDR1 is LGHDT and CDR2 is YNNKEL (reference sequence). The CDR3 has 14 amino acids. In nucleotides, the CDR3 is TGTGCCAGCAGCCCCCGGGACAGGGGCTATGGCTACACCTTC. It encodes CASSPRDRGYGYTF.

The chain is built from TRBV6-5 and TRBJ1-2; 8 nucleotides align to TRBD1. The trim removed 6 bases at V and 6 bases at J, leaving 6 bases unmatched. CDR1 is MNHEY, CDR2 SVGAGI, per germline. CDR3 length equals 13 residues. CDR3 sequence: CASRATGVNGYTF. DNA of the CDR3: TGTGCCAGCAGAGCGACAGGGGTGAATGGCTACACCTTC.

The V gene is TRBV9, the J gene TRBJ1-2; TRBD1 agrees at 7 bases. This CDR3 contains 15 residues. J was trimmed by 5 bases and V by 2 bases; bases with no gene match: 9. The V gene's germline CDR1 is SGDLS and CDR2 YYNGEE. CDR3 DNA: TGTGCCAGCAGCGTCGCATCCGGGACAGCTTATGGCTACACCTTC. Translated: CASSVASGTAYGYTF.

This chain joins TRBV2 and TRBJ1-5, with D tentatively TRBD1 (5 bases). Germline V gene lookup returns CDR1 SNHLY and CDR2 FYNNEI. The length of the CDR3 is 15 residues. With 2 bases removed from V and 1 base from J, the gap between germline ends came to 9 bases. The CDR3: CASSEQGRSNQPQHF. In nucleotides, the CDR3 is TGTGCCAGCAGTGAACAGGGCCGGAGCAATCAGCCCCAGCATTTT.

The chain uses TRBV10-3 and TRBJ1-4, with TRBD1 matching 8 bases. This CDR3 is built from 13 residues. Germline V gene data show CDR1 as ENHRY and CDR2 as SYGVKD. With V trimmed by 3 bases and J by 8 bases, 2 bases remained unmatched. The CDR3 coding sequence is TGTGCCATCAGTGACAGGGGGCTCGAAAAACTGTTTTTT. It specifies CAISDRGLEKLFF.

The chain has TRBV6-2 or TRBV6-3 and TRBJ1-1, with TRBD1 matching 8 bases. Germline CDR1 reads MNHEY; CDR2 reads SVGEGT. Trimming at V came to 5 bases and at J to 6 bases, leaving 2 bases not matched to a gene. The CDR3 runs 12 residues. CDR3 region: CASSPTGAEAFF. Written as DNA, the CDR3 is TGTGCCAGCAGTCCGACAGGGGCTGAAGCTTTCTTT.

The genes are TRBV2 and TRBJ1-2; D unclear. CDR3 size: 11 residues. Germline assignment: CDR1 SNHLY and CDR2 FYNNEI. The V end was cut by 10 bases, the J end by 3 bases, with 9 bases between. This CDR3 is CATKRDYGYTF. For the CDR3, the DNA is TGTGCCACCAAACGGGACTATGGCTACACCTTC. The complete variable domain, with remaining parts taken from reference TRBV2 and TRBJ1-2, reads EPEVTQTPSHQVTQMGQEVILRCVPISNHLYFYWYRQILGQKVEFLVSFYNNEISEKSEIFDDQFSVERPDGSNFTLKIRSTKLEDSAMYFCATKRDYGYTFGSGTRLTVV.

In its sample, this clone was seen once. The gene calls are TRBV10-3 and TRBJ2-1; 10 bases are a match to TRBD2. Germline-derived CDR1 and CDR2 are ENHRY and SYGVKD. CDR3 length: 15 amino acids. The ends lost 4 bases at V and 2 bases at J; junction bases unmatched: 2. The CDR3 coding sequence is TGTGCCATCAGTGTAGCGGGAGGTGCCTACAATGAGCAGTTCTTC. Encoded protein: CAISVAGGAYNEQFF.

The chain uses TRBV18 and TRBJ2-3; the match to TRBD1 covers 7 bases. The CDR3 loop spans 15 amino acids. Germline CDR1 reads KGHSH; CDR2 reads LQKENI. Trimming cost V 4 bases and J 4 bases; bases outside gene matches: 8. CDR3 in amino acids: CASSLTGVGSDTQYF. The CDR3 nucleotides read TGTGCCAGCTCACTCACAGGGGTCGGATCAGATACGCAGTATTTT.

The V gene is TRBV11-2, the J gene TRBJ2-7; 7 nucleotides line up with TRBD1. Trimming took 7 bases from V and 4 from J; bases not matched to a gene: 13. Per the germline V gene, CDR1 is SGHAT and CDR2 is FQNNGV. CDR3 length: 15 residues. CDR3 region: CASTNSIGQAYEQYF. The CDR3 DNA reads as TGTGCCAGCACTAACTCGATTGGACAGGCGTACGAGCAGTACTTC.

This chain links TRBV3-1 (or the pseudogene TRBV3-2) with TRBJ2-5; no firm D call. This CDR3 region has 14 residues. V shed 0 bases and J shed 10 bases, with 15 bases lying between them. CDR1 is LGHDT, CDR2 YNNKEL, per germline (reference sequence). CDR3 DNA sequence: TGTGCCAGCAGCCAAGATTGGTTAGGAGATGACCAGTACTTC. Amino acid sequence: CASSQDWLGDDQYF.

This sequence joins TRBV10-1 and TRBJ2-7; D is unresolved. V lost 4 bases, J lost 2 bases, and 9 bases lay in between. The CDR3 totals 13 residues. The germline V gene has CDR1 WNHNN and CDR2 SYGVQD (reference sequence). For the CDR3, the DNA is TGCGCCAGCAGTGGTGTCAGGACCTACGAGCAGTACTTC. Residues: CASSGVRTYEQYF.

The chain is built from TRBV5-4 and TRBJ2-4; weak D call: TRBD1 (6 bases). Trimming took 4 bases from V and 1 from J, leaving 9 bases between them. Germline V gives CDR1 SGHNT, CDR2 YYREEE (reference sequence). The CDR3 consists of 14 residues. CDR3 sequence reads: CASSQGLAKNIQYF. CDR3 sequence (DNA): TGTGCCAGCAGCCAGGGGCTGGCCAAAAACATTCAGTACTTC.

Here the CDR3 DNA reads TGTGCCAGCACCGCGGGGGGGCGCGCTTTCTTT. The encoded protein is CASTAGGRAFF. The rearrangement uses TRBV6-5 and TRBJ1-1, with D possibly matching TRBD1 (6 bases). The CDR3 is made up of 11 amino acids. The germline CDR1 and CDR2 sequences are MNHEY and SVGAGI. Trimming pared 7 bases from V and 11 bases from J, leaving 14 bases between.

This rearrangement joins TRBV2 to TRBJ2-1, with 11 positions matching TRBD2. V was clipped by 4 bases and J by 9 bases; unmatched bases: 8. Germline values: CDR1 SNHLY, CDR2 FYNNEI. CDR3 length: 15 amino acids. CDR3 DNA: TGTGCCAGCAGTGCCCTAGCGGGAGGTTTGGTTGAGCAGTTCTTC. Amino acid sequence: CASSALAGGLVEQFF.

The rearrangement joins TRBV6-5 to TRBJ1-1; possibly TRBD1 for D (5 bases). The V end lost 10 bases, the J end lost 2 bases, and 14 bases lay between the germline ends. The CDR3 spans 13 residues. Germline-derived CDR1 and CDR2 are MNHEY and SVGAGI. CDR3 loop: CATTIGGNTEAFF. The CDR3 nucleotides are TGTGCCACGACTATCGGGGGAAACACTGAAGCTTTCTTT.

In nucleotides, the CDR3 is TGTGCCAGCAGTCGCGGCGAAACTAACTATGGCTACACCTTC. Residues: CASSRGETNYGYTF. The chain uses TRBV2 and TRBJ1-2; D is undetermined. Germline loops: CDR1 SNHLY, CDR2 FYNNEI. V lost 5 bases, J lost 0 bases, and 10 bases lay in between. The CDR3 loop spans 14 amino acids.

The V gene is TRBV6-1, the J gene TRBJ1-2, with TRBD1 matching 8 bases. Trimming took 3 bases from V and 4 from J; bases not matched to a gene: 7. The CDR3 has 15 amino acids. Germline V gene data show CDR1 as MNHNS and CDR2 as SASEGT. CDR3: CASSDGRQGFYGYTF. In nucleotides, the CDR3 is TGTGCCAGCAGTGACGGGCGACAGGGGTTCTATGGCTACACCTTC.